The rows below give T cell receptor beta chains drawn from one sample of a study of a mutant IDH1 vaccine in newly diagnosed glioma. TCRdb's copy holds only in-frame clones and misses some; the assay was immunoSEQ multiplex PCR. The repertoire holds 60,000 or so clones, with 80% to 90% as singletons. Antigen specificity for these receptors is unknown. The sample in question was PBMCs, obtained from a glioma patient whose treatment included an IDH1 peptide vaccine. The origin of the receptors is a woman in her 40s with glioma. Some clones in this sample may be carry-over from other donors' samples. Each CDR3 is given with its conserved first and last residue. Fields, in order: CDR3 protein, V gene, J gene, clone size. Clone size appears in some rows only: once, few, many, or a class for an expanded clone.

cdr3_aa: CSVPLQGPDTEAFF
v_call: TRBV29-1
j_call: TRBJ1-1
clone_size: .

cdr3_aa: CASSLMGPNTEAFF
v_call: TRBV11-2
j_call: TRBJ1-1
clone_size: .

cdr3_aa: CASSPQREWFGTDTQYF
v_call: TRBV7-2
j_call: TRBJ2-3
clone_size: .

cdr3_aa: CASSRGEGNYGYTF
v_call: TRBV21-1
j_call: TRBJ1-2
clone_size: .

cdr3_aa: CAWSGHSWGGQPQHF
v_call: TRBV30
j_call: TRBJ1-5
clone_size: few

cdr3_aa: CASSYSGGAGDTQYF
v_call: TRBV6-6
j_call: TRBJ2-3
clone_size: .

cdr3_aa: CASSPRGREREQYF
v_call: TRBV6-1
j_call: TRBJ2-7
clone_size: .

cdr3_aa: CASSYGVPTEAFF
v_call: TRBV6-6
j_call: TRBJ1-1
clone_size: few

cdr3_aa: CASSEGAGIIVDETQYF
v_call: TRBV6-1
j_call: TRBJ2-5
clone_size: .

cdr3_aa: CASSLAPGDEAFF
v_call: TRBV7-8
j_call: TRBJ1-1
clone_size: .

cdr3_aa: CASSYEAGGNTGELFF
v_call: TRBV6-5
j_call: TRBJ2-2
clone_size: .

cdr3_aa: CASSSRDGVYEQYF
v_call: TRBV19
j_call: TRBJ2-7
clone_size: once

cdr3_aa: CASNTERGSTEAFF
v_call: TRBV6-1
j_call: TRBJ1-1
clone_size: .

cdr3_aa: CASSSQGRGRYEQYF
v_call: TRBV7-9
j_call: TRBJ2-7
clone_size: .

cdr3_aa: CASSQSTGSGANVLTF
v_call: TRBV4-1
j_call: TRBJ2-6
clone_size: .

cdr3_aa: CASRNSGANVLTF
v_call: TRBV5-1
j_call: TRBJ2-6
clone_size: .

cdr3_aa: CASSVGGTVYNEQFF
v_call: TRBV9
j_call: TRBJ2-1
clone_size: .

cdr3_aa: CASRDTFRFYGYTF
v_call: TRBV6-1
j_call: TRBJ1-2
clone_size: .

cdr3_aa: CASSFTSNQPQHF
v_call: TRBV27
j_call: TRBJ1-5
clone_size: .

cdr3_aa: CASSYRGTGGRWEQYF
v_call: TRBV6-5
j_call: TRBJ2-7
clone_size: .

cdr3_aa: CASTSQGGGQPQHF
v_call: TRBV27
j_call: TRBJ1-5
clone_size: .

cdr3_aa: CASSQVVGPNEQFF
v_call: TRBV14
j_call: TRBJ2-1
clone_size: few

cdr3_aa: CASSVGQGEAFF
v_call: TRBV9
j_call: TRBJ1-1
clone_size: .

cdr3_aa: CASSSLRVRRGHTEAFF
v_call: TRBV5-6
j_call: TRBJ1-1
clone_size: .

cdr3_aa: CASSDTSGGDYNEQFF
v_call: TRBV6-4
j_call: TRBJ2-1
clone_size: .

cdr3_aa: CASRIAKGQGWNTIYF
v_call: TRBV7-9
j_call: TRBJ1-3
clone_size: few

cdr3_aa: CASSHFTGTGDQETQYF
v_call: TRBV7-9
j_call: TRBJ2-5
clone_size: .

cdr3_aa: CASSPRADEKLFF
v_call: TRBV9
j_call: TRBJ1-4
clone_size: .

cdr3_aa: CASSIGGQGNQPQHF
v_call: TRBV19
j_call: TRBJ1-5
clone_size: .

cdr3_aa: CASSSTGTRGYEQYF
v_call: TRBV5-4
j_call: TRBJ2-7
clone_size: .

cdr3_aa: CASRGGGTEAFF
v_call: TRBV5-1
j_call: TRBJ1-1
clone_size: .

cdr3_aa: CASGLSGVTGELFF
v_call: TRBV10-2
j_call: TRBJ2-2
clone_size: .

cdr3_aa: CAWSVERAYEQYF
v_call: TRBV30
j_call: TRBJ2-7
clone_size: .

cdr3_aa: CASSPNSGANVLTF
v_call: TRBV18
j_call: TRBJ2-6
clone_size: .

cdr3_aa: CASSFRTGINTGELFF
v_call: TRBV7-9
j_call: TRBJ2-2
clone_size: few

cdr3_aa: CAIRGAGYYEQYF
v_call: TRBV10-3
j_call: TRBJ2-7
clone_size: .

cdr3_aa: CASSSSGTGGGYTF
v_call: TRBV27
j_call: TRBJ1-2
clone_size: .

cdr3_aa: CASSLRDIDEAFF
v_call: TRBV11-2
j_call: TRBJ1-1
clone_size: .

cdr3_aa: CASQGGTGELFF
v_call: TRBV7-7
j_call: TRBJ2-2
clone_size: .

cdr3_aa: CASSFGQPLEPQHF
v_call: TRBV5-6
j_call: TRBJ1-5
clone_size: .

cdr3_aa: CAWSVAGTVNTEAFF
v_call: TRBV30
j_call: TRBJ1-1
clone_size: .

cdr3_aa: CAIRPGQISPGYTF
v_call: TRBV10-3
j_call: TRBJ1-2
clone_size: .

cdr3_aa: CASSLGGISYEQYF
v_call: TRBV9
j_call: TRBJ2-7
clone_size: .

cdr3_aa: CAWSLISRDPTDTQYF
v_call: TRBV30
j_call: TRBJ2-3
clone_size: .

cdr3_aa: CASSPEQVLEKLFF
v_call: TRBV7-9
j_call: TRBJ1-4
clone_size: .

cdr3_aa: CASSEYIGTGLSGNTIYF
v_call: TRBV25-1
j_call: TRBJ1-3
clone_size: once

cdr3_aa: CASKDREVTEAFF
v_call: TRBV19
j_call: TRBJ1-1
clone_size: .

cdr3_aa: CASSPRLREGTNYGYTF
v_call: TRBV9
j_call: TRBJ1-2
clone_size: .

cdr3_aa: CAWSAQGGDQPQHF
v_call: TRBV30
j_call: TRBJ1-5
clone_size: .

cdr3_aa: CATSRESAGGLKTQYF
v_call: TRBV15
j_call: TRBJ2-5
clone_size: .

cdr3_aa: CASSLASPIPGYTF
v_call: TRBV7-9
j_call: TRBJ1-2
clone_size: once

cdr3_aa: CAWKWGGSSYNEQFF
v_call: TRBV30
j_call: TRBJ2-1
clone_size: .

cdr3_aa: CASSRQETQYF
v_call: TRBV6-1
j_call: TRBJ2-5
clone_size: .

cdr3_aa: CASSLTGGPQETQYF
v_call: TRBV7-8
j_call: TRBJ2-5
clone_size: .

cdr3_aa: CASSFSGLETQYF
v_call: TRBV7-9
j_call: TRBJ2-5
clone_size: .

cdr3_aa: CSAGDSLPQHF
v_call: TRBV29-1
j_call: TRBJ1-5
clone_size: once